The present T cell receptor (beta chain) was sequenced within a study of cytomegalovirus exposure and HLA in healthy donors. Primers for the PCR totalled 60 Vbeta and 13 Jbeta. Data came from immunoSEQ multiplex PCR; TCRdb stores just in-frame clones and leaves some out. The specimen's table records 80,000 to 100,000 clones. Those who donated were healthy bone marrow donors. Germline CDR1 is SGHAT and CDR2 is FQNNGV. J gave up 2 bases and V 6 bases, and 6 bases lay outside the gene matches. CDR3 length equals 14 residues. Sequences were obtained from PBMCs. This TCR came from a man aged 45-65 years in good health and CMV-seropositive. The chain uses TRBV11-2 and TRBJ1-1; 7 bases fit TRBD1. CDR3 residues: CASSRTGVNTEAFF. CDR3 nucleotide sequence: TGTGCCAGCAGTCGTACAGGGGTCAACACTGAAGCTTTCTTT.